Given below is one TCR beta chain in context. As yet, its antigen is unknown. The germline gives CDR1 SGHAT, CDR2 FQNNGV. V shed 5 bases, J shed 1 base, and the junction held 7 bases outside the gene matches. The CDR3 loop spans 15 amino acids. The entry originates in a study of T-cell memory formation after mild COVID-19. Study context: The study found TCR clusters largely donor specific.

TCRdb used MiXCR to reprocess the 5' RACE reads, holding one entry per CDR3 protein. The data show more than 250,000 distinct CDR3 sequences, approximately 15% seen once. Study conclusions and caveats: The main location of contracting CD4+ clones was CM and EM, and that of contracting CD8+ clones was EMRA. Day 15 to 85 contractors were CD4/CD8 balanced; later expanders leaned CD4+. Pre-infection memory carried some responding clones, suggesting that cross-reactive memory joined.

The V and J genes are TRBV11-2 and TRBJ1-1; TRBD1 matches at 7 bases. This clonotype was sampled from a man younger than 30 who had mild COVID-19 (a few samples of this study predate the infection). Cell type and time point are not known. Input material: PBMCs or a T cell subset sorted from them (not recorded which). The DNA of the CDR3 is TGTGCCAGCAGCGAACACAGGGGTTGGAACACTGAAGCTTTCTTT. It translates to CASSEHRGWNTEAFF. The full variable domain, with the rest looked up from reference TRBV11-2 and TRBJ1-1, is EAGVAQSPRYKIIEKRQSVAFWCNPISGHATLYWYQQILGQGPKLLIQFQNNGVVDDSQLPKDRFSAERLKGVDSTLKIQPAKLEDSAVYLCASSEHRGWNTEAFFGQGTRLTVV.